These T cell receptor beta chains were read from a single sample in a study of T-cell reconstitution after alpha-beta-depleted transplantation in children. MiXCR, run by TCRdb on the PCR reads, gives a single entry per CDR3 protein. The sample contains over 400,000 distinct CDR3 sequences, roughly 43% of which appear only once. Sequencing used PBMCs, obtained before TCRalphabeta/CD19-depleted stem cell transplant. These receptors were collected from a girl aged 2 to 9 with aplastic anemia, due to receive a stem cell transplant. The CDR3 runs from the conserved cysteine through the conserved F or W. Each record gives: J gene, V gene, CDR3 length, clone size, D gene, CDR3 DNA, CDR3 protein. The D gene is left open where the match is weak. Clone size is given for some rows only: seen once, a few or many times, or a class if the clone is expanded.

J: TRBJ1-6; V: TRBV7-2; length: 16; size: few; D: TRBD1; DNA: TGTGCCAGCAGCTTAGGGACAGGAGTCTATAATTCACCCCTCCACTTT; CDR3: CASSLGTGVYNSPLHF
J: TRBJ2-3; V: TRBV29-1; length: 12; size: few; D: NA; DNA: TGCAGCGTTGAAACAGGGCGAGATACGCAGTATTTT; CDR3: CSVETGRDTQYF
J: TRBJ2-7; V: TRBV6-1; length: 14; size: NA; D: NA; DNA: TGTGCCAGCAGATCCCCCGGGCTTAACTACGAGCAGTACTTC; CDR3: CASRSPGLNYEQYF
J: TRBJ2-5; V: TRBV20-1; length: 13; size: few; D: TRBD2; DNA: TGCAGTGCTAGTGGGACTAGCGAAGAGACCCAGCACTTC; CDR3: CSASGTSEETQHF
J: TRBJ2-1; V: TRBV12-3/TRBV12-4; length: 14; size: NA; D: NA; DNA: TGTGCCAGCAAACAGGGAATGACATACAATGAGCAGTTCTTC; CDR3: CASKQGMTYNEQFF
J: TRBJ2-1; V: TRBV19; length: 14; size: many; D: NA; DNA: TGTGCCAGTAGTCTAGGTTATATCGACAATGAGCAGTTCTTC; CDR3: CASSLGYIDNEQFF
J: TRBJ2-5; V: TRBV5-1; length: 16; size: few; D: NA; DNA: TGCGCCAGCAGCTTGGGGTCTGGGCCCCACCAAGAGACCCAGTACTTC; CDR3: CASSLGSGPHQETQYF
J: TRBJ2-7; V: TRBV20-1; length: 15; size: NA; D: NA; DNA: TGCAGTGCTCCGGTCCGGGACGGGGTCTCCTACGAGCAGTACTTC; CDR3: CSAPVRDGVSYEQYF
J: TRBJ2-7; V: TRBV10-3; length: 11; size: NA; D: TRBD2; DNA: TGTGCCATGGGACTATCCTACGAGCAGTACTTC; CDR3: CAMGLSYEQYF
J: TRBJ2-1; V: TRBV28; length: 19; size: NA; D: NA; DNA: TGTGCCAGCAGACCGGGACCCCTGGCCGGTGGGAGCTCCTACAATGAGCAGTTCTTC; CDR3: CASRPGPLAGGSSYNEQFF
J: TRBJ2-1; V: TRBV7-6; length: 15; size: NA; D: NA; DNA: TGTGCCAGCAGCCCCTTGTTGGACGACTCCAATGAGCAGTTCTTC; CDR3: CASSPLLDDSNEQFF
J: TRBJ2-3; V: TRBV10-3; length: 17; size: NA; D: NA; DNA: TGTGCCATCAGTTTGGGGGAGAGGTTGGAAGGTACGGATACGCAGTATTTT; CDR3: CAISLGERLEGTDTQYF
J: TRBJ1-2; V: TRBV9; length: 13; size: medium-sized; D: TRBD1; DNA: TGTGCCAGCACCCTCGGACAGGACTATGGCTACACCTTC; CDR3: CASTLGQDYGYTF
J: TRBJ2-1; V: TRBV5-1; length: 15; size: many; D: NA; DNA: TGCGCCAGCAGCCCCGGGGGGCCTGGGAACAATGAGCAGTTCTTC; CDR3: CASSPGGPGNNEQFF
J: TRBJ2-7; V: TRBV28; length: 15; size: NA; D: NA; DNA: TGTGCCAGCAGTCCCGGGTTGGGGGCCCCCTACGAGCAGTACTTC; CDR3: CASSPGLGAPYEQYF
J: TRBJ1-5; V: TRBV11-1; length: 14; size: NA; D: NA; DNA: TGTGCCAGCAGCTCCGGGGGGACGAATCAGCCCCAGCATTTT; CDR3: CASSSGGTNQPQHF
J: TRBJ2-5; V: TRBV27; length: 13; size: many; D: TRBD2; DNA: TGTGCCAGCAGCAAGCGGGAGAGAGAGACCCAGTACTTC; CDR3: CASSKRERETQYF
J: TRBJ2-1; V: TRBV20-1; length: 17; size: NA; D: TRBD2; DNA: TGCTGTGCTACCCGTCCAATAGCGGGAGCCTCCCACAATGAGCAGTTCTTC; CDR3: CCATRPIAGASHNEQFF
J: TRBJ1-5; V: TRBV6-1; length: 15; size: NA; D: NA; DNA: TGTGCCAGCAATCCACAGGGCGGGGGCAATCAGCCCCAGCATTTT; CDR3: CASNPQGGGNQPQHF
J: TRBJ2-1; V: TRBV10-1; length: 16; size: NA; D: TRBD2; DNA: TGCGCCAGCAGTGATTTTGGACTAGCGGAGGGTGATGAGCAGTTCTTC; CDR3: CASSDFGLAEGDEQFF
J: TRBJ2-7; V: TRBV4-3; length: 14; size: many; D: TRBD2; DNA: TGCGCCAGCAGCCTACGGGAGGGCCGGAACGAGCAGTACTTC; CDR3: CASSLREGRNEQYF
J: TRBJ1-2; V: TRBV12-3/TRBV12-4; length: 14; size: few; D: TRBD1; DNA: TGTGCCAGCAGTCGAGCAGGGGGAGGGAGAGGCTACACCTTC; CDR3: CASSRAGGGRGYTF
J: TRBJ1-2; V: TRBV20-1; length: 14; size: NA; D: TRBD1; DNA: TGCAGTGCGGAACCGGGACAGGGGGTCTATGGCTACACCTTC; CDR3: CSAEPGQGVYGYTF
J: TRBJ2-5; V: TRBV7-2; length: 16; size: NA; D: NA; DNA: TGTGCCAGCAGCCTCCTACAGAATTCCATCCAAGAGACCCAGTACTTC; CDR3: CASSLLQNSIQETQYF
J: TRBJ2-5; V: TRBV6-1; length: 14; size: few; D: NA; DNA: TGTGCCAGCAGGCGGCGGGTGCAGCAAGAGACCCAGTACTTC; CDR3: CASRRRVQQETQYF
J: TRBJ2-2; V: TRBV2; length: 15; size: many; D: NA; DNA: TGTGCCAGCAGTGGGCTAGTTGTCAACACCGGGGAGCTGTTTTTT; CDR3: CASSGLVVNTGELFF
J: TRBJ2-2; V: TRBV19; length: 14; size: NA; D: NA; DNA: TGTGCCAGTAGTCACAGGGGGGGCACCGGGGAGCTGTTTTTT; CDR3: CASSHRGGTGELFF
J: TRBJ2-5; V: TRBV5-1; length: 14; size: NA; D: NA; DNA: TGCGCCAGCAGCGCGGGACACCGACAAGAGACCCAGTACTTC; CDR3: CASSAGHRQETQYF
J: TRBJ2-3; V: TRBV7-9; length: 15; size: NA; D: TRBD2; DNA: TGTGCCAGCAGCGGAGTAGCGGGAGTCACAGATACGCAGTATTTT; CDR3: CASSGVAGVTDTQYF
J: TRBJ2-1; V: TRBV29-1; length: 15; size: few; D: NA; DNA: TGCAGCGTTGGACTAATCGGGACGGACTACAATGAGCAGTTCTTC; CDR3: CSVGLIGTDYNEQFF
J: TRBJ2-3; V: TRBV7-9; length: 16; size: NA; D: TRBD2; DNA: TGTGCCAGCAGCGATCAAGTCGCGGGGGGCACAGATACGCAGTATTTT; CDR3: CASSDQVAGGTDTQYF
J: TRBJ2-3; V: TRBV20-1; length: 12; size: NA; D: NA; DNA: TGCAGTGCTAGAGCCGATGGGGATACGCAGTATTTT; CDR3: CSARADGDTQYF
J: TRBJ2-3; V: TRBV7-2; length: 16; size: NA; D: NA; DNA: TGTGCCAGCAGCTTAGAAGTGTGGGCAAGCACAGATACGCAGTATTTT; CDR3: CASSLEVWASTDTQYF
J: TRBJ1-1; V: TRBV4-3; length: 16; size: NA; D: NA; DNA: TGCGCCAGCAGCCAAGGCGTTTATGTGGTGAACACTGAAGCTTTCTTT; CDR3: CASSQGVYVVNTEAFF
J: TRBJ2-1; V: TRBV11-1; length: 19; size: NA; D: TRBD2; DNA: TGTGCCAGCAGCTTACCCGGGGGGGGCTCGCGCGGCTCCTACAATGAGCAGTTCTTC; CDR3: CASSLPGGGSRGSYNEQFF
J: TRBJ1-1; V: TRBV10-3; length: 15; size: many; D: TRBD1; DNA: TGTGCCATCAGCCCCGTGCAGGGGGGCCAAACTGAAGCTTTCTTT; CDR3: CAISPVQGGQTEAFF
J: TRBJ2-7; V: TRBV7-2; length: 15; size: many; D: TRBD2; DNA: TGTGCCAGCAGCTTAGTAACTAGCGGACTCTACGAGCAGTACTTC; CDR3: CASSLVTSGLYEQYF
J: TRBJ2-5; V: TRBV11-1; length: 19; size: NA; D: TRBD2; DNA: TGTGCCAGCAGCTTAGTCTCGGGAGGGCCGGGCACTTTGGGAGAGACCCAGTACTTC; CDR3: CASSLVSGGPGTLGETQYF
J: TRBJ2-7; V: TRBV28; length: 12; size: NA; D: NA; DNA: TGTGCCAGCAGTCCAGACAATAAGGAGGGGTACTTC; CDR3: CASSPDNKEGYF
J: TRBJ1-5; V: TRBV6-1; length: 15; size: few; D: NA; DNA: TGTGCCAGCAGGCTACAGGGAAATAGCAATCAGCCCCAGCATTTT; CDR3: CASRLQGNSNQPQHF
J: TRBJ2-7; V: TRBV15; length: 15; size: NA; D: TRBD2; DNA: TGTGCCACCAGCAGAGAACTAGCGGGAGACCACGAGCAGTACTTC; CDR3: CATSRELAGDHEQYF
J: TRBJ2-5; V: TRBV20-1; length: 16; size: many; D: NA; DNA: TGCAGTGCTAGAGACTTGAGGACTACCAATATGGAGACCCAGTACTTC; CDR3: CSARDLRTTNMETQYF
J: TRBJ1-1; V: TRBV4-1; length: 14; size: NA; D: NA; DNA: TGCGCCAGCAGCCAAGTTGGGGTGAACACTGAAGCTTTCTTT; CDR3: CASSQVGVNTEAFF
J: TRBJ1-1; V: TRBV10-1; length: 13; size: many; D: NA; DNA: TGCGCCAGCAGTGAACGGTCGAACACTGAAGCTTTCTTT; CDR3: CASSERSNTEAFF
J: TRBJ1-1; V: TRBV12-3/TRBV12-4; length: 12; size: few; D: NA; DNA: TGTGCCAGCAGTTTAAGGTGGACTGAAGCTTTCTTT; CDR3: CASSLRWTEAFF